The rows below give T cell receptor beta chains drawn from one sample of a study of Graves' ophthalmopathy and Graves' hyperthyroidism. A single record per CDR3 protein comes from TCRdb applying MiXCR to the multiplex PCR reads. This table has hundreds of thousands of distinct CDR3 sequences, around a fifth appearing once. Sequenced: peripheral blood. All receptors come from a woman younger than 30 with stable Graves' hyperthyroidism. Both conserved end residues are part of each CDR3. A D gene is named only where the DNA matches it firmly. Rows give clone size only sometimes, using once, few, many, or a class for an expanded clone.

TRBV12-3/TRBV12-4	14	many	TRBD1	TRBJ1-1	TGTGCCAGCAGTACGGACAGGGTTCGGACTGAAGCTTTCTTT	CASSTDRVRTEAFF
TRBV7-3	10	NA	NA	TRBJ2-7	TGTGCCAGCATTTCTCACGAGCAGTACTTC	CASISHEQYF
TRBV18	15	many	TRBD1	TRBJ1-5	TGTGCCAGCTCCGGACAGGGGGCGGACAATCAGCCCCAGCATTTT	CASSGQGADNQPQHF
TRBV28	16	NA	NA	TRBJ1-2	TGTGCCAGCAGTGTCCGCCTTTTGGCCGGGGGCTATGGCTACACCTTC	CASSVRLLAGGYGYTF
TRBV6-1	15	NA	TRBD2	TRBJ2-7	TGTGCCAGCAGTAATCCGGGACTAGGTGCCTACGAGCAGTACTTC	CASSNPGLGAYEQYF
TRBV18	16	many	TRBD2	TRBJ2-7	TGTGCCAGCTCACCAGAGCAGGGACTAGTGACCTACGAGCAGTACTTC	CASSPEQGLVTYEQYF
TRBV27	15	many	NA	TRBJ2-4	TGTGCCAGCAGTTTCAGGCCCCCGGCGGAAAACATTAAGTACTTC	CASSFRPPAENIKYF
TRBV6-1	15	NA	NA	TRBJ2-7	TGTGCCAGCAGTGAAGCACCACAGCCCTTCTACGAGCAGTACTTC	CASSEAPQPFYEQYF
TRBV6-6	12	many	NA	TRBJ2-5	TGTGCCAGCAGTTACGAGGGAGAGACCCAGTACTTC	CASSYEGETQYF
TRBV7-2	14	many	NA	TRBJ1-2	TGTGCCAGCAGCTTATTGGAAGGGGACTATGGCTACACCTTC	CASSLLEGDYGYTF
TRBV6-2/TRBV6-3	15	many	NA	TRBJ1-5	TGTGCCAGCAGTCAACCTTACGACGGGGGCCAGCCCCAGCATTTT	CASSQPYDGGQPQHF
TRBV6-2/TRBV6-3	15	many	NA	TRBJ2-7	TGTGCCAGCAGTTACGCCTGGGGGGCTACCTACGAGCAGTACTTC	CASSYAWGATYEQYF
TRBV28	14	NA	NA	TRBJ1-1	TGTGCCAGCAGCCCGCCTTCGGGAATTTCTGAAGCTTTCTTT	CASSPPSGISEAFF
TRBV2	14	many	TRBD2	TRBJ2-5	TGTGCCAGCAGTGGACTAGCGGGAGGCGAGACCCAGTACTTC	CASSGLAGGETQYF
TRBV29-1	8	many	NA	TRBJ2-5	TGCGGGGTGGAGACCCAGTACTTC	CGVETQYF
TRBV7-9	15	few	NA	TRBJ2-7	TGTGCCAGCAGCCCCGGGCCAGGTGGATCCTACGAGCAGTACTTC	CASSPGPGGSYEQYF
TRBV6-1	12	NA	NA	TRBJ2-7	TGTGCCAGCAGACTAGGGCCCTACGAGCAGTACTTC	CASRLGPYEQYF
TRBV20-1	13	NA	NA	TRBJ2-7	TGCAGTGCTTTCGAGGCGACTAAAGCCGAGCAGTACTTC	CSAFEATKAEQYF
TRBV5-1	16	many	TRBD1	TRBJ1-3	TGCGCCAGCAGCTTGGCGGGACAGAAATTTGGAAACACCATATATTTT	CASSLAGQKFGNTIYF
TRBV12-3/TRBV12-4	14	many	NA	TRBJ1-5	TGTGCCAGCAGCCTACAGGGAAGGAATCAGCCCCAGCATTTT	CASSLQGRNQPQHF
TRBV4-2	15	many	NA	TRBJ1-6	TGTGCCAGCAGCCAAGATAGGGGAGGTAATTCACCCCTCCACTTT	CASSQDRGGNSPLHF
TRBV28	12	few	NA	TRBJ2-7	TGTGCCAGCAGTCCGCGGACAGACGAGCAGTACTTC	CASSPRTDEQYF
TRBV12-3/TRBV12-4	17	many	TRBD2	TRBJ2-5	TGTGCCAGCAGGCCGGGACTAGCGGGAGGTGGGGGAGAGACCCAGTACTTC	CASRPGLAGGGGETQYF
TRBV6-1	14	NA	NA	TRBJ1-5	TGTGCCAGCAGTGACGGCGGTGGCAATCAGCCCCAGCATTTT	CASSDGGGNQPQHF
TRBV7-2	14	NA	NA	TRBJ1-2	TGTGCCAGCAGCTTAGGTTTGGGGGCGACCGGCTACACCTTC	CASSLGLGATGYTF
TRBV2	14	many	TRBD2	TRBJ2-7	TGTGCCAGCAGTGAGGAGCGGGGGGGCGGCGAGCAGTACTTC	CASSEERGGGEQYF
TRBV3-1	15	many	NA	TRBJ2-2	TGTGCCAGCAGCCACGGGACTCTACACACCGGGGAGCTGTTTTTT	CASSHGTLHTGELFF
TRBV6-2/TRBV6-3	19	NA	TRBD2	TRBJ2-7	TGTTCCAGCAGTCTCAACTACGAATTCGGACTAGCGGTGCCCTACGAGCAGTACTTC	CSSSLNYEFGLAVPYEQYF
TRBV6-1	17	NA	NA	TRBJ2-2	TGTGCCAGCAGTCGTAACAACGGCGGGTCGAACACCGGGGAGCTGTTTTTT	CASSRNNGGSNTGELFF
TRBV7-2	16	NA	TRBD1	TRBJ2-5	TGTGCCAGCAGCGCGGACCAAGGGGGCCCTCAAGAGACCCAGTACTTC	CASSADQGGPQETQYF
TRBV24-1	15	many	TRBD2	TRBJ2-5	TGTGCCACCAGTGATTTGATAGCGGGTCAAGAGACCCAGTACTTC	CATSDLIAGQETQYF
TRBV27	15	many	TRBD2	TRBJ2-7	TGTGCCAGCAGTTTTAGCGGGTATAGTCCCTACGAGCAGTACTTC	CASSFSGYSPYEQYF
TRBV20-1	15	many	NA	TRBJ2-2	TGCAGTGCTAGAGATGGCCGTTCAAACACCGGGGAGCTGTTTTTT	CSARDGRSNTGELFF
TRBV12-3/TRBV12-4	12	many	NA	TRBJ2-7	TGTGCCAGCAGTTTCGGCAACTACGAGCAGTACTTC	CASSFGNYEQYF
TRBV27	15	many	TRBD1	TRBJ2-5	TGTGCCAGCAGTTCTGGGACAGGCCCTCAACGACCTGGGTACTTC	CASSSGTGPQRPGYF